This T cell receptor (beta chain) comes out of a study of blood T cell repertoires in COVID-19. Overall study context: Collection of acute and convalescent COVID-19 samples took place in the United States, Italy and Spain.

Per the germline V gene, CDR1 is MNHEY and CDR2 is SVGEGT. The CDR3 spans 20 residues. V dropped 1 base and J dropped 0; count of bases not matched to a gene: 9. Clones were read by immunoSEQ multiplex PCR, and TCRdb kept only the in-frame ones, dropping some. Of around 250,000 clones in the sample, less than 85% are singletons; the top ten hold 3.1%. The V call is TRBV6-2 or TRBV6-3, the J call TRBJ2-6; TRBD2 agrees at 10 bases. The sequence was collected from a woman between 18 and 30 years old with acute or convalescent COVID-19. Sequencing was performed on peripheral blood. The CDR3 nucleotides read TGTGCCAGCAGTTACTTATTAGCTAGCGGGAGATCCTCTGGGGCCAACGTCCTGACTTTC. Its translation: CASSYLLASGRSSGANVLTF.